This TCR beta chain derives from a study of T cells after yellow fever vaccination (dated by TCRdb to about 2019). Broadly, across the study: The SMART-Seq v4 Ultra Low Input RNA kit was used to prepare libraries from fractions with low cell numbers. Bulk TCR alpha and beta repertoires were sequenced longitudinally to track T-cell clones before and after primary and booster YFV17D yellow fever vaccination. Two healthy male donors, one aged 18 to 30 and one aged 30 to 40 years, made up the cohort. Bulk PBMC replicates and cell subsets were isolated from blood drawn at multiple timepoints before and after both primary and secondary immunization. What the research found in general, with its limitations: Compared with the primary T-cell response, the secondary T-cell response was weaker but faster, peaking on day 5 rather than day 15. Computational filtering was needed because FACS-sorted repertoires could contain abundant contaminating clonotypes from the bulk population. Only a couple of donors were included in the study, so the extent to which the findings can be generalized is limited. A small share of clonotypes occurred in both CD4 and CD8 compartments, likely arising from convergent recombination. After the booster, most clones that had expanded after primary vaccination were detected again (around 97% of CD4 and roughly 86% of CD8), suggesting broad maintenance of memory.

This clonotype was picked up many times. This receptor's antigen is unknown. No much larger clone is present one base from it, and per-base qualities are unavailable. TCR cDNA was synthesized by 5'RACE template switching, which introduced a universal primer site and unique molecular identifiers. Priming for cDNA synthesis came from both the TCR alpha and TCR beta constant segments. Library amplification used two PCR steps, and the second PCR step added sample barcodes and sequencing adapters. Libraries were sequenced on Illumina HiSeq 2500 (2x100 bp) or NovaSeq (2x150 bp). Per the authors' processing: Reads were demultiplexed and collapsed into UMI consensus sequences with MIGEC, and V(D)J alignment was performed with MiXCR. Vaccine-responding clonotypes were defined with edgeR using replicate PBMC samples, requiring FDR below 0.01 and a log2 fold change above 5 up to day 15. Each bulk clonotype received a CD4 or CD8 identity based on whether the sequenced CD4 or CD8 repertoire contained that clonotype at higher abundance. The public reads were quality trimmed at Q25 with fastp and then assembled into clones with MiXCR by TCRdb, keeping productive beta chains. Every entry covers one CDR3 protein and lists the most common genes and DNA from its rows. What appears here as the V and J calls and clone size reflects TCRdb's work, not the paper's. For this sample there are roughly 65,000 distinct CDR3 sequences; approximately 5% appear just once. About 2% of the sample comes from the top ten.

V lost 5 bases and J lost 4 bases; the stretch between them is 17 bases long. The CDR3 goes from the cysteine to the phenylalanine over 15 residues. This entry keeps only the CDR3 DNA: 45 bases, framed from base 1. CDR1 and CDR2 are read off the germline V gene (reference sequence) as SEHNR and FQNEAQ. The treatment or condition tag for this specimen amounts to: live attenuated yellow fever vaccine strain. PBMCs were isolated from peripheral blood using a standard Ficoll-Paque protocol. CD4 and CD8 T-cell fractions were isolated with Dynabeads CD4 and CD8 positive selection kits. TriZol was used to extract RNA from bulk PBMCs, from CD4 and CD8 fractions, and from dextramer-positive and dextramer-negative fractions.

This clonotype was sampled from a man aged 18 to 30 who received the YFV17D yellow fever vaccine. Sequencing used CD4+ T cells sorted from PBMCs, obtained around 16 days after the first yellow fever vaccination. The rearranged chain carries TRBV7-9 and TRBJ2-5; the D segment could be TRBD1, given 5 matching bases. The DNA sequence is as follows: TGTGCCAGCAGCCGTGGGGCAGACGGGCGAGAGACCCAGTACTTC. Translated, this gives CASSRGADGRETQYF. The reference TRBV7-9 and TRBJ2-5 proteins fill in what lies around the CDR3, so the full variable domain reads DTGVSQNPRHKITKRGQNVTFRCDPISEHNRLYWYRQTLGQGPEFLTYFQNEAQLEKSRLLSDRFSAERPKGSFSTLEIQRTEQGDSAMYLCASSRGADGRETQYFGPGTRLLVL.